The clone carrying this TCR beta chain was counted between two and nine times. Its antigen is not identified. The PCR made use of 60 Vbeta and 13 Jbeta primers. Some clones are missing from TCRdb's copy, which holds only in-frame ones; the method was immunoSEQ multiplex PCR. The sample includes around 150,000 clones, roughly four fifths of them seen just once. This record comes from a study of cytomegalovirus exposure and HLA in healthy donors. At the level of the study: Inside one of the first data releases sat roughly 80 million unique TCRs taken from HLA-typed donors. Overall study results and limits: A later examination showed that TCR association rates differed by HLA locus, with DRB1 most and HLA-C fewest. In a later analysis, specific HLA alleles were associated with 15,000 to 20,000 TCR beta sequences at a 0.05 false discovery rate. Sequencing depth across donors, presence/absence analyses assumed, was roughly uniform.

The clonotype comes from a man between 18 and 35 years old in good health and CMV-seronegative. Sequencing was carried out using PBMCs.

In nucleotides, the CDR3 is TGTGCCAGCATTTCCAGGGGACAGGGTGGCACTGAAGCTTTCTTT. Translated: CASISRGQGGTEAFF. V is TRBV28 and J is TRBJ1-1, with 9 nucleotides matching TRBD1. Losses at the gene ends were 7 bases for V and 4 bases for J; bases not matched to a gene: 10. The germline V gene encodes CDR1 MDHEN and CDR2 SYDVKM. The CDR3 totals 15 residues.